The TCR beta chain under discussion was sequenced for a study of control samples from healthy donors and cancer patients. The table came from immunoSEQ multiplex PCR; TCRdb's copy has only in-frame clones and leaves some out. Seen here are under 150,000 clones, about nine tenths observed once, and the top ten hold 3.4%. Germline V gives CDR1 SGHTA, CDR2 FQGNSA. V lost 4 bases to trimming and J lost 5 bases; unmatched junction nucleotides: 12. This CDR3 region has 16 residues. This sequence joins TRBV7-2 and TRBJ2-7, with 9 positions matching TRBD2. Sequences were obtained from blood. The TCR sequence derives from a man aged 40-55 years in good health. In DNA, the CDR3 is TGTGCCAGCAGCTCCCAGGGAGCTAGCGGGGTCCACGAGCAGTACTTC. Translating gives CASSSQGASGVHEQYF. The full variable domain, with the rest looked up from reference TRBV7-2 and TRBJ2-7, is GAGVSQSPSNKVTEKGKDVELRCDPISGHTALYWYRQSLGQGLEFLIYFQGNSAPDKSGLPSDRFSAERTGGSVSTLTIQRTQQEDSAVYLCASSSQGASGVHEQYFGPGTRLTVT.